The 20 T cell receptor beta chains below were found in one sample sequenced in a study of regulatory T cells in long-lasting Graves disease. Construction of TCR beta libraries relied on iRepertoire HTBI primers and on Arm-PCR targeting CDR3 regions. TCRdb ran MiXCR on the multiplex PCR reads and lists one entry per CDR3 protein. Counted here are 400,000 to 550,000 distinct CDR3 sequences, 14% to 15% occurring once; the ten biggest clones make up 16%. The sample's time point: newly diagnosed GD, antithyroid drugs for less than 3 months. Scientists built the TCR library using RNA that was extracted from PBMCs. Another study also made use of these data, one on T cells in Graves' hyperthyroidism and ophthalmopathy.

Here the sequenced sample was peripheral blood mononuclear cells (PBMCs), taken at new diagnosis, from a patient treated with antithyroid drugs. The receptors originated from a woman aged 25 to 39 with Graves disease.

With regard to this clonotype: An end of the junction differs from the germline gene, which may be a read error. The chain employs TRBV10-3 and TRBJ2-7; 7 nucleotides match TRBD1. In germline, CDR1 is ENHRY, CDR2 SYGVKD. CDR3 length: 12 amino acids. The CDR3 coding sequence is TGTGCCATCAGTGAGCAGACAGGGCTAAGGCACTTC. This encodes CAISEQTGLRHF.

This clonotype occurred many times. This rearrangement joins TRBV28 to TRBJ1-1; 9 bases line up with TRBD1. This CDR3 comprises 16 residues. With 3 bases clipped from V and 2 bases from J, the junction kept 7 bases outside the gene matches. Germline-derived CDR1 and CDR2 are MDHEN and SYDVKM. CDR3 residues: CASSLDRGRFNTEAFF. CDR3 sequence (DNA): TGTGCCAGCAGTTTGGACAGGGGACGGTTTAACACTGAAGCTTTCTTT.

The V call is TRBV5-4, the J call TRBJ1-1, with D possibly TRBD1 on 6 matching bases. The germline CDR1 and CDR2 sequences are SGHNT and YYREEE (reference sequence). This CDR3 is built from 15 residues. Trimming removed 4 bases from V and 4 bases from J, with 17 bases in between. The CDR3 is CASSRGPLDFTEAFF. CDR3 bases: TGTGCCAGCAGCCGGGGGCCTCTAGATTTCACTGAAGCTTTCTTT.

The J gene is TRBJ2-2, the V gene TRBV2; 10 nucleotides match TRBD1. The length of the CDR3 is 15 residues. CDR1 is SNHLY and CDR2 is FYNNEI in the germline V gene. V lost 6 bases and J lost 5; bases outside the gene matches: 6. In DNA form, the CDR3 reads TGTGCCAGCAGGGCCGGGACAGGGGAAACCGGGGAGCTGTTTTTT. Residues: CASRAGTGETGELFF. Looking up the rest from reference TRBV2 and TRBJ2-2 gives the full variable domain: EPEVTQTPSHQVTQMGQEVILRCVPISNHLYFYWYRQILGQKVEFLVSFYNNEISEKSEIFDDQFSVERPDGSNFTLKIRSTKLEDSAMYFCASRAGTGETGELFFGEGSRLTVL.

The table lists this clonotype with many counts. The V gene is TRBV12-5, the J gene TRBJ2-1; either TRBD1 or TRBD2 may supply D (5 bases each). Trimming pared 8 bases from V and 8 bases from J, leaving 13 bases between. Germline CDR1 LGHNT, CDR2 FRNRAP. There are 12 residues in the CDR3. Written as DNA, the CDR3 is TGTGCTAGTAGAGGGGCTAGAGATGAGCAGTTCTTC. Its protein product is CASRGARDEQFF.

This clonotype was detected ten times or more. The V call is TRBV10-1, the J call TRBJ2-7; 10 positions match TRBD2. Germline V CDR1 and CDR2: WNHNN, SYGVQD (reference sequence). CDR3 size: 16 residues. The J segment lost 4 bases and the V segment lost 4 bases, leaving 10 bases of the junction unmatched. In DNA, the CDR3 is TGCGCCAGCAGTGGGCTAGCGGGAGCGGAGACTTACGAGCAGTACTTC. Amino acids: CASSGLAGAETYEQYF.

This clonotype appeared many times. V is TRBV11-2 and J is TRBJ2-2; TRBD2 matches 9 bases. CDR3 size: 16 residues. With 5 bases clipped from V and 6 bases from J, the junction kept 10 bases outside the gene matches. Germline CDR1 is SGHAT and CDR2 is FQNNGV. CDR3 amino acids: CASSLLAGVGSGELFF. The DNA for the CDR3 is TGTGCCAGCAGCCTTTTAGCGGGAGTTGGGTCCGGGGAGCTGTTTTTT.

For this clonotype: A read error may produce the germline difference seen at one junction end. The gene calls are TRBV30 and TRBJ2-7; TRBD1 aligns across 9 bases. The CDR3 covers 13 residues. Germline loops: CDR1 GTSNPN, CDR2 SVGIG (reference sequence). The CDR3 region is CASLDRGERRKHF. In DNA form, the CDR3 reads TGTGCTTCTTTGGACAGGGGAGAGCGTAGGAAGCACTTC.

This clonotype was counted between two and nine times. The CDR3: CASSSPGTSGQTDTQYF. The CDR3 nucleotides read TGTGCCAGCAGTTCCCCTGGGACTAGCGGTCAGACAGATACGCAGTATTTT. The chain joins TRBV27 to TRBJ2-3, with 11 bases that match TRBD2. Germline V lookup: CDR1 MNHEY, CDR2 SMNVEV (reference sequence). The CDR3 has 17 residues. Trimming cost V 4 bases and J 3 bases; bases outside gene matches: 9.

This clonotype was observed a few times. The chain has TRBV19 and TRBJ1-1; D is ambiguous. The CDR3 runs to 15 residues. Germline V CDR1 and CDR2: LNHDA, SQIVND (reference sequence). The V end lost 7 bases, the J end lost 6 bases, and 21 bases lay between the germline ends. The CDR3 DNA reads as TGTGCCAGTACAATAGAAGGAGGGAAGAGGGCTGAAGCTTTCTTT. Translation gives CASTIEGGKRAEAFF.

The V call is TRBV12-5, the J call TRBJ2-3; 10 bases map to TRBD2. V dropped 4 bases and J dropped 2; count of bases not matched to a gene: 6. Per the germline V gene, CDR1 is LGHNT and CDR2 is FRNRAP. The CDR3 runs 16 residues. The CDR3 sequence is CASGSKLAGYTDTQYF. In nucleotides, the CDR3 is TGTGCTAGTGGTTCTAAACTAGCGGGATACACAGATACGCAGTATTTT.

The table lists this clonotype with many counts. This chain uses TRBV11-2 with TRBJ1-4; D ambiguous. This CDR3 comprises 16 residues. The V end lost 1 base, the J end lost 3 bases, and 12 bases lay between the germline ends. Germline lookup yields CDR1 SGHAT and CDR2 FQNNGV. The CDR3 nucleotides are TGTGCCAGCAGCTTAGGGCGAGGCCGGTCTAATGAAAAACTGTTTTTT. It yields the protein CASSLGRGRSNEKLFF.

As DNA, the CDR3 is TGTGCCAGCTCCCGGCGGGCAGATACGCAGTATTTT. Protein sequence: CASSRRADTQYF. The rearrangement uses TRBV25-1 and TRBJ2-3; a possible D gene is TRBD2 (5 bases). The germline gives CDR1 MGHDK, CDR2 SYGVNS. V was shortened by 8 bases and J by 4 bases, with 10 bases between the two germline ends. The CDR3 is 12 amino acids.

The CDR3 loop is CASSEYSFLDGSADTQYF. The CDR3 region has the DNA TGTGCCAGCAGTGAATATTCCTTTCTCGACGGGAGCGCAGATACGCAGTATTTT. The J gene is TRBJ2-3, the V gene TRBV6-4; maybe TRBD2 (6 bases). Between the trimmed V and J ends, which lost 3 bases and 4 bases, there was a span of 23 bases. In germline, CDR1 is MRHNA, CDR2 SNTAGT. There are 18 residues in the CDR3.

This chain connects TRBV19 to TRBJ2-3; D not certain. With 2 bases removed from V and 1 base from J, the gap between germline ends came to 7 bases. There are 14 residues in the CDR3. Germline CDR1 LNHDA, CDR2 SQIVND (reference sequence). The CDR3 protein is CASSISLRTDTQYF. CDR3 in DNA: TGTGCCAGTAGTATAAGTCTCCGCACAGATACGCAGTATTTT.

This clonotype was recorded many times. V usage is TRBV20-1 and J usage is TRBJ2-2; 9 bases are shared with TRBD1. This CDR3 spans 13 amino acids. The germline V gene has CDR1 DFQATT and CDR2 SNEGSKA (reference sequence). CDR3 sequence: CREDRDRAGELFF. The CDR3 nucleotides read TGCAGGGAAGACAGGGACAGGGCCGGGGAGCTGTTTTTT.

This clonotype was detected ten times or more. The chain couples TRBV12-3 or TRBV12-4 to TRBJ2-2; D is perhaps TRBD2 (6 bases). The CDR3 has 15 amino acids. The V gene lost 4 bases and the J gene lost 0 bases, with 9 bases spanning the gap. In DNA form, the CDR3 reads TGTGCCAGCAGTTGGGGAGGAACGAACACCGGGGAGCTGTTTTTT. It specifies CASSWGGTNTGELFF.

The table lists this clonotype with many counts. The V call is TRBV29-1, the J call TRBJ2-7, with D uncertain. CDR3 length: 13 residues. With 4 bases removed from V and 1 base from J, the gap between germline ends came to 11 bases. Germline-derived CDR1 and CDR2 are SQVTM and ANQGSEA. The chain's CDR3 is CSVGMGTSYEQYF. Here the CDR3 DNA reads TGCAGCGTTGGTATGGGCACTTCCTACGAGCAGTACTTC.

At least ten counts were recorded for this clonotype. CDR3 DNA: TGTGCCAGCAGCCAAGATTGGGGGTCCTCCTCCTACGAGCAGTACTTC. It encodes CASSQDWGSSSYEQYF. The chain uses TRBV3-1 and TRBJ2-7, with D perhaps matching TRBD1 or TRBD2 (5 bases each). The length of the CDR3 is 16 residues. Germline CDR1 is LGHDT and CDR2 is YNNKEL (reference sequence). V was pared by 0 bases and J by 0 bases, with 12 bases between.

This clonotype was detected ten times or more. The CDR3 is CSARVEGVQPQHF. In DNA form, the CDR3 reads TGCAGTGCTAGAGTAGAAGGAGTCCAGCCCCAGCATTTT. This sequence joins TRBV20-1 and TRBJ1-5; D remains ambiguous. V was clipped by 1 base and J by 7 bases, with 11 bases between them. The CDR3 spans 13 residues. Germline V CDR1 and CDR2: DFQATT, SNEGSKA (reference sequence).